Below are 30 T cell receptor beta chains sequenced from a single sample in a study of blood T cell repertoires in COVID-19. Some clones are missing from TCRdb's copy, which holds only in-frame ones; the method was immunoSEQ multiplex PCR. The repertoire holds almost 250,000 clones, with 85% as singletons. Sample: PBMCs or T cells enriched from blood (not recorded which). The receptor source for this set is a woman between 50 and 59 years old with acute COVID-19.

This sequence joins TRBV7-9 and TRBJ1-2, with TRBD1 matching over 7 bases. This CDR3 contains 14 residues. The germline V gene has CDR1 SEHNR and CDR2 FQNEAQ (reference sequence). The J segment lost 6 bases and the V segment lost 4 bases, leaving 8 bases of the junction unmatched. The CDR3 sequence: CASSSSGTDNGYTF. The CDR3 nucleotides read TGTGCCAGCAGCTCCTCCGGGACAGATAATGGCTACACCTTC.

In nucleotides, the CDR3 is TGCGCCAGCAGTGGGGGAACAGGACGAGGCTACACCTTC. Its translation: CASSGGTGRGYTF. The V call is TRBV10-1, the J call TRBJ1-2; TRBD1 might be the D (5 bases). The CDR3 covers 13 residues. Germline loops: CDR1 WNHNN, CDR2 SYGVQD (reference sequence). V lost 4 bases to trimming and J lost 8 bases, with 14 bases between them.

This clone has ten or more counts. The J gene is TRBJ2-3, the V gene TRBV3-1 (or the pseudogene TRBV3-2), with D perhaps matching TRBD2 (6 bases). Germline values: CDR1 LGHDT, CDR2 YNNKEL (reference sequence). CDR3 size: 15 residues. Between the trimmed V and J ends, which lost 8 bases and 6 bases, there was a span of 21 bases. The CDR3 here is CASGYGAAGDDTQYF. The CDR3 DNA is TGTGCCAGCGGCTACGGTGCAGCGGGCGACGATACGCAGTATTTT.

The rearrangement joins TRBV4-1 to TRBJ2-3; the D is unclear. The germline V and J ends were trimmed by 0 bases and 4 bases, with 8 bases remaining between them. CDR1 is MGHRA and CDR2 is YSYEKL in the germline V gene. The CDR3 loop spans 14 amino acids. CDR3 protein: CASSQEAFSDTQYF. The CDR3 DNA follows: TGCGCCAGCAGCCAAGAAGCTTTCTCAGATACGCAGTATTTT.

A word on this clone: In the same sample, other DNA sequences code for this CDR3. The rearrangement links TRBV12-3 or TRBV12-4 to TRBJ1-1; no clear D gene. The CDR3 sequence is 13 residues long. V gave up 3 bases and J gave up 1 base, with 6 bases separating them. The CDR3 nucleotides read TGTGCCAGCAGTTTCAGCGGGAACACTGAAGCTTTCTTT. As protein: CASSFSGNTEAFF.

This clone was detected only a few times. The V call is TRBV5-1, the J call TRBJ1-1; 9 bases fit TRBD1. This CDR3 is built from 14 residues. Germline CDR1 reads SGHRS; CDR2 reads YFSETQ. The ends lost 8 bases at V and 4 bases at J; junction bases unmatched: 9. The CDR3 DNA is TGCGCCAGTGGGACAGGGAATCGAGGCACTGAAGCTTTCTTT. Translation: CASGTGNRGTEAFF.

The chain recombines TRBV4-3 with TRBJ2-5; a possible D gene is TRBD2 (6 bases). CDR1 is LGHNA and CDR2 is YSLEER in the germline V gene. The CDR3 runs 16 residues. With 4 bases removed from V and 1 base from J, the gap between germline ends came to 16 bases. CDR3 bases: TGCGCCAGCAGCCCATCCTGGAGGGGAACCCAAGAGACCCAGTACTTC. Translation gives CASSPSWRGTQETQYF.

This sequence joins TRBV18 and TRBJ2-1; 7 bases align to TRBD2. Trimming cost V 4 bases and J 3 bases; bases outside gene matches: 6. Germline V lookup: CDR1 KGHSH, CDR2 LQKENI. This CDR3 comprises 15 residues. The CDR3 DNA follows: TGTGCCAGCTCACGAAATAGCGGGTACTACAATGAGCAGTTCTTC. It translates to CASSRNSGYYNEQFF.

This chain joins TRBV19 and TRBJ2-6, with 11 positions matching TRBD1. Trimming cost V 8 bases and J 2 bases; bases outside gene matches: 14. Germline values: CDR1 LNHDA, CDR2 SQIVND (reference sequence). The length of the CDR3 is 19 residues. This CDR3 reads CASFPARTGGSPGANVLTF. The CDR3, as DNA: TGTGCCAGTTTTCCCGCGCGGACAGGGGGCTCCCCTGGGGCCAACGTCCTGACTTTC.

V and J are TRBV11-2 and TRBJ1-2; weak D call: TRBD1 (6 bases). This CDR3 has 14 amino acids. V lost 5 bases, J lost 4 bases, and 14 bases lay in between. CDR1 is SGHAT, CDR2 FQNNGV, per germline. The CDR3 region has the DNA TGTGCCAGCAGCCCCGCCAGGGGATTCTATGGCTACACCTTC. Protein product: CASSPARGFYGYTF. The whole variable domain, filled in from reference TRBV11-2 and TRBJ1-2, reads EAGVAQSPRYKIIEKRQSVAFWCNPISGHATLYWYQQILGQGPKLLIQFQNNGVVDDSQLPKDRFSAERLKGVDSTLKIQPAKLEDSAVYLCASSPARGFYGYTFGSGTRLTVV.

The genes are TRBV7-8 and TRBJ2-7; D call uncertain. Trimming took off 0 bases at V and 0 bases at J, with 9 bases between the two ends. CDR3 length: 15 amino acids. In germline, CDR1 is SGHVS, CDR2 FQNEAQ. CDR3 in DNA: TGTGCCAGCAGCTTAGCCGGAACAGTCTCCTACGAGCAGTACTTC. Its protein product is CASSLAGTVSYEQYF.

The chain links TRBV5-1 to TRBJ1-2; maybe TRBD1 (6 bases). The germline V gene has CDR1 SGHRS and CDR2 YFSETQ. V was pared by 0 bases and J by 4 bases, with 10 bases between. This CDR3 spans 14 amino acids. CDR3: CASSLGQARYGYTF. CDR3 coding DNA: TGCGCCAGCAGCTTGGGACAGGCTCGCTATGGCTACACCTTC. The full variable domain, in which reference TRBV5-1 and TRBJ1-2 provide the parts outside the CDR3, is KAGVTQTPRYLIKTRGQQVTLSCSPISGHRSVSWYQQTPGQGLQFLFEYFSETQRNKGNFPGRFSGRQFSNSRSEMNVSTLELGDSALYLCASSLGQARYGYTFGSGTRLTVV.

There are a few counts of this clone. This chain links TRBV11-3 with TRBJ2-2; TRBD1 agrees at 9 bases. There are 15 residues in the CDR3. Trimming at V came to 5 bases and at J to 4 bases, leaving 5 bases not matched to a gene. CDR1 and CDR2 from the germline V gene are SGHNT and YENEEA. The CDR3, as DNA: TGTGCCAGCAGCGGAGGACAGGGGATCACCGGGGAGCTGTTTTTT. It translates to CASSGGQGITGELFF.

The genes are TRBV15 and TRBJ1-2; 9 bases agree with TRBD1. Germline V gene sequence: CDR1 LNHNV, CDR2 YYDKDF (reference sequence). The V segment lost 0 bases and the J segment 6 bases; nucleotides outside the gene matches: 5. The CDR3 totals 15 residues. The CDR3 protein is CATSRDLGQGDGYTF. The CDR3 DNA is TGTGCCACCAGCAGAGATCTGGGACAGGGAGATGGCTACACCTTC.

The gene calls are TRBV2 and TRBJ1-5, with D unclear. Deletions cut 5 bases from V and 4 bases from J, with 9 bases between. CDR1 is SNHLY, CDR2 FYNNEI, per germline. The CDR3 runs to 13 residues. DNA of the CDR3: TGTGCCAGCAGTCCTGACGGGAATCAGCCCCAGCATTTT. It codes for CASSPDGNQPQHF.

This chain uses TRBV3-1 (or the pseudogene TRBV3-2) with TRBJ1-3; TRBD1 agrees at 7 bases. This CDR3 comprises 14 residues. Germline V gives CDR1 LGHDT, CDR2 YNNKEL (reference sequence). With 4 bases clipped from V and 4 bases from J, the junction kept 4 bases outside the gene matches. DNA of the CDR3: TGTGCCAGCAGCCTGGGGGACAGCGGAAACACCATATATTTT. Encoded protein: CASSLGDSGNTIYF.

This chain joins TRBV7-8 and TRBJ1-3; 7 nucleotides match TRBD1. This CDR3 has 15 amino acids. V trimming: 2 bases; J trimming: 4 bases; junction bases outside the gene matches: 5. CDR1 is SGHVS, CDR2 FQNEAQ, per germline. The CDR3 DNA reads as TGTGCCAGCAGCTTAACGACAGGGTCGGGAAACACCATATATTTT. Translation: CASSLTTGSGNTIYF. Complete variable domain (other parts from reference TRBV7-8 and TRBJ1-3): GAGVSQSPRYKVAKRGQDVALRCDPISGHVSLFWYQQALGQGPEFLTYFQNEAQLDKSGLPSDRFFAERPEGSVSTLKIQRTQQEDSAVYLCASSLTTGSGNTIYFGEGSWLTVV.

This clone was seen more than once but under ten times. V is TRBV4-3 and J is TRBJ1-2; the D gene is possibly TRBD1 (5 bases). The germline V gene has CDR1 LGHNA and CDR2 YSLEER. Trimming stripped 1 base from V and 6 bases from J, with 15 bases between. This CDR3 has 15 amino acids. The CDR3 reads CASSQGLGGIDGYTF. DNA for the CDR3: TGCGCCAGCAGCCAAGGCCTTGGGGGGATCGATGGCTACACCTTC.

The CDR3 region has the DNA TGTGCCAGCAGCCCAGGGACAGGGTCTTTAGGCACCGGGGAGCTGTTTTTT. It codes for CASSPGTGSLGTGELFF. V and J are TRBV3-1 (or the pseudogene TRBV3-2) and TRBJ2-2; the match to TRBD1 covers 9 bases. The CDR3 spans 17 residues. Germline V gene lookup returns CDR1 LGHDT and CDR2 YNNKEL (reference sequence). V lost 4 bases to trimming and J lost 4 bases; unmatched junction nucleotides: 10.

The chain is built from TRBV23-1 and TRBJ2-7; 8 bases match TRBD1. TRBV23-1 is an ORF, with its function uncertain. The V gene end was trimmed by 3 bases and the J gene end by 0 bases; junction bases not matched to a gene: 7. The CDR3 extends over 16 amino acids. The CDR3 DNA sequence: TGCGCCAGCAGTCAGTCCGGGACAGGAGTCTCCTACGAGCAGTACTTC. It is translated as CASSQSGTGVSYEQYF.

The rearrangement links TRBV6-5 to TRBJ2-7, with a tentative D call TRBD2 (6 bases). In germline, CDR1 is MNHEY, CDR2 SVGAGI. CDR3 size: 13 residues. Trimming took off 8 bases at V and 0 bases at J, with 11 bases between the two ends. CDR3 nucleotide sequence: TGTGCCAGCCGGCGGGGATTCTCCTACGAGCAGTACTTC. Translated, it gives CASRRGFSYEQYF.

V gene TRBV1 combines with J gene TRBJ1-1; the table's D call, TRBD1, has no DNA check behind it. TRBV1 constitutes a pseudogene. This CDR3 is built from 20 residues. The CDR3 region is CTSSQDFITGEIGMNTEAFF. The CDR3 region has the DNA TGCACCAGCAGCCAAGATTTTATCACAGGGGAAATAGGAATGAACACTGAAGCTTTCTTT.

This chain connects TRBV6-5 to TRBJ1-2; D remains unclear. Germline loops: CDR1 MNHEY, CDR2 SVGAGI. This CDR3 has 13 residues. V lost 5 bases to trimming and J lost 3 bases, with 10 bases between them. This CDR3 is CASSPLNHYGYTF. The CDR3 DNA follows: TGTGCCAGCAGTCCCCTTAATCACTATGGCTACACCTTC.

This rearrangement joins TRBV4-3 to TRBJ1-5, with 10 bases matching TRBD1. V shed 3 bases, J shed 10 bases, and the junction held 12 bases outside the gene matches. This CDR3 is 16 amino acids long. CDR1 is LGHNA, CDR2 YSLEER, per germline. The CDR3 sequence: CASSQEQGQGMLPQHF. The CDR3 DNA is TGCGCCAGCAGCCAGGAACAGGGACAGGGGATGTTACCCCAGCATTTT.

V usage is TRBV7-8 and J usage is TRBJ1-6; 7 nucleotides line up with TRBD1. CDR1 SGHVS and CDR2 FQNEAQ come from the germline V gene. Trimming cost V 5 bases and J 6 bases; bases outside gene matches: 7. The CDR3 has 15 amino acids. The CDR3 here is CASSDPGTVNSPLHF. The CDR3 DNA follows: TGTGCCAGCAGCGATCCCGGGACAGTTAATTCACCCCTCCACTTT.

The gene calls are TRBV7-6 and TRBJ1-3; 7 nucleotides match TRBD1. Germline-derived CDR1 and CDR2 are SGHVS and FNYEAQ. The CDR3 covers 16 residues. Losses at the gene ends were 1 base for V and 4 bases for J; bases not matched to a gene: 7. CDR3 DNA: TGTGCCAGCAGCTTAGGGGCCGGGGGACAGGGAAACACCATATATTTT. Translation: CASSLGAGGQGNTIYF. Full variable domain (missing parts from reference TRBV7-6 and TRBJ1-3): GAGVSQSPRYKVTKRGQDVALRCDPISGHVSLYWYRQALGQGPEFLTYFNYEAQQDKSGLPNDRFSAERPEGSISTLTIQRTEQRDSAMYRCASSLGAGGQGNTIYFGEGSWLTVV.

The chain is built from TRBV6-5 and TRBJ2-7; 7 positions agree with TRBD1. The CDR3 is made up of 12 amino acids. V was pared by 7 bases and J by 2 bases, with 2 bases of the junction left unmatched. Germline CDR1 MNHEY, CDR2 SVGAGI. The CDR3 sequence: CASTGTAYEQYF. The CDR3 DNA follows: TGTGCCAGCACAGGGACAGCCTACGAGCAGTACTTC.

In nucleotides, the CDR3 is TGCAGCGCAGCCGGGATGATCTATGGCTACACCTTC. Translated: CSAAGMIYGYTF. The genes are TRBV29-1 and TRBJ1-2; no firm D call. CDR3 length equals 12 residues. CDR1 and CDR2 from the germline V gene are SQVTM and ANQGSEA. V lost 7 bases, J lost 4 bases, and 13 bases lay in between.

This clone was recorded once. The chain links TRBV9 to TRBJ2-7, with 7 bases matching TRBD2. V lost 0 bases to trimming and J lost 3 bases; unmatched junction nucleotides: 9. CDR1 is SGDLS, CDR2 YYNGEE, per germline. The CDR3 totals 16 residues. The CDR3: CASSVDGQRGYYEQYF. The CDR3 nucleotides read TGTGCCAGCAGCGTAGACGGGCAGCGGGGCTACTACGAGCAGTACTTC.

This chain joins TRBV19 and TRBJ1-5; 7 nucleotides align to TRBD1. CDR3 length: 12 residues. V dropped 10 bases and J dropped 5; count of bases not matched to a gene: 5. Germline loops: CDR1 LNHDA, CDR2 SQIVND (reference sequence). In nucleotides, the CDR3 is TGTGCCACTACCAGGGGGGATCAGCCCCAGCATTTT. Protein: CATTRGDQPQHF.